This T cell receptor beta chain was sequenced for a study of T-cell reconstitution after alpha-beta-depleted transplantation in children. Unique molecular identifiers were built into the TCRbeta library. TCRdb processed the PCR reads anew with MiXCR; each CDR3 protein has one entry. The sample shows approximately 250,000 distinct CDR3 sequences, 9.7% of them seen only once. Per the germline V gene, CDR1 is MNHEY and CDR2 is SVGAGI. The CDR3 is 14 residues long. V was clipped by 4 bases and J by 6 bases; unmatched bases: 8. This clonotype showed up many times. This clonotype was obtained from a human donor who donated a stem cell graft to a child with SCID. Sequenced here: PBMCs from the stem cell graft donor, sampled from the stem cell graft. This chain joins TRBV6-5 and TRBJ1-2, with 7 bases that match TRBD1. CDR3 bases: TGTGCCAGCAGTTCCACGACAGGGATGGATGGCTACACCTTC. Translation: CASSSTTGMDGYTF.